These 9 T cell receptor beta chains share one sample of origin, sequenced in a study of cytomegalovirus exposure and HLA in healthy donors. PCR amplification relied on 60 Vbeta primers (plus 13 Jbeta primers). The repertoire was sequenced with immunoSEQ multiplex PCR; TCRdb's copy has only in-frame clones and lacks some. Of around 120,000 clones in the sample, around 76% were seen once. Sequencing used PBMCs. These receptors were obtained from a man in his 60s in good health and CMV-seropositive.

J is TRBJ2-7 and V is TRBV7-9; D gene ambiguous. Germline V gene data show CDR1 as SEHNR and CDR2 as FQNEAQ (reference sequence). Trimming removed 4 bases at V and 0 bases at J, with 13 bases between. This CDR3 spans 15 amino acids. CDR3 amino acids: CASSSAQASSYEQYF. In nucleotides, the CDR3 is TGTGCCAGCAGCTCCGCGCAGGCAAGCTCCTACGAGCAGTACTTC.

V is TRBV12-5 and J is TRBJ1-2; 7 bases are a match to TRBD1. J was trimmed by 7 bases and V by 1 base; bases with no gene match: 3. Looked up from germline, CDR1 is LGHNT and CDR2 is FRNRAP. CDR3 length: 13 residues. The CDR3 reads CASGLGQGVGYTF. The DNA for the CDR3 is TGTGCTAGTGGTTTGGGACAGGGTGTTGGCTACACCTTC.

Comment on this clone: This specimen includes other DNA sequences encoding the same CDR3. The chain recombines TRBV5-1 with TRBJ1-3, with 7 bases aligning to TRBD1. This CDR3 contains 14 residues. With 2 bases clipped from V and 2 bases from J, the junction kept 1 base outside the gene matches. The germline gives CDR1 SGHRS, CDR2 YFSETQ. This CDR3 reads CASSLQGTGNTIYF. CDR3 sequence (DNA): TGCGCCAGCAGCTTACAGGGGACTGGAAACACCATATATTTT.

A word on this clone: At one end the junction does not follow the germline gene, possibly because of a read error. Different DNA sequences within this sample yield the same CDR3. V gene TRBV7-8 combines with J gene TRBJ1-2, with unresolved D. This CDR3 has 14 residues. CDR1 and CDR2 (germline): SGHVS, FQNEAQ. For the CDR3, the DNA is TGTGCCAGCAGCCCGCCTCGCCCCAACTCTGGCTACACCTTC. It encodes CASSPPRPNSGYTF.

V is TRBV27 and J is TRBJ2-7; D call uncertain. Trimming stripped 4 bases from V and 0 bases from J, with 10 bases between. Germline V gives CDR1 MNHEY, CDR2 SMNVEV (reference sequence). The CDR3 has 14 residues. The CDR3 nucleotides read TGTGCCAGCAGTTCTTCCGTACTCTCCTACGAGCAGTACTTC. Protein sequence: CASSSSVLSYEQYF.

The chain combines TRBV10-3 with TRBJ2-5, with 12 positions matching TRBD1. V trimming: 2 bases; J trimming: 3 bases; junction bases outside the gene matches: 10. Germline CDR1 reads ENHRY; CDR2 reads SYGVKD. CDR3 size: 18 residues. The CDR3 spells CAISEPIPGQGAKETQYF. The CDR3 bases are TGTGCCATCAGTGAGCCAATACCGGGACAGGGGGCGAAAGAGACCCAGTACTTC.

This clone was counted only a few times. The chain has TRBV4-2 and TRBJ2-5; TRBD2 agrees at 8 bases. This CDR3 has 16 residues. The germline V gene has CDR1 LGHNA and CDR2 YNFKEQ. Losses at the gene ends were 1 base for V and 4 bases for J; bases not matched to a gene: 8. The CDR3 DNA sequence: TGTGCCAGCAGCCAAGGCCCGGCGGGGGGCGTAGAGACCCAGTACTTC. Amino acids: CASSQGPAGGVETQYF.

CDR3 loop: CASSLGDRSTGELFF. CDR3 coding DNA: TGTGCCAGCAGCTTAGGGGACAGAAGCACCGGGGAGCTGTTTTTT. The chain employs TRBV13 and TRBJ2-2; TRBD1 is a possible D gene (6 bases). V gave up 0 bases and J gave up 4 bases, with 9 bases separating them. There are 15 residues in the CDR3. Per germline, CDR1 PRHDT and CDR2 FYEKMQ (reference sequence).

V is TRBV28 and J is TRBJ2-2; 7 nucleotides align to TRBD2. This CDR3 contains 15 residues. The germline CDR1 and CDR2 sequences are MDHEN and SYDVKM. V gave up 6 bases and J gave up 7 bases; unmatched junction bases: 11. The CDR3 sequence is CASSLHTGGSGELFF. Here the CDR3 DNA reads TGTGCCAGCAGCCTACATACGGGGGGTAGCGGGGAGCTGTTTTTT.